Below, 9 T cell receptor beta chains from the same sample are listed, as sequenced in a study of neurological immune-mediated disorders (dated by TCRdb to the late 2010s). Receptor amplification or capture employed 5' RACE. The instrument given in TCRdb is Illumina HiSeq 2500. Using fastp at Q25 and MiXCR, TCRdb reprocessed the public reads and kept productive beta chains. Identical CDR3 proteins give one entry, which carries the most common genes and DNA. The sample table shows approximately 100,000 distinct CDR3 sequences, and roughly 3.5% are seen once. In total, the top ten clones hold 5% to 7.5% of the sample. The sequencing input was PBMCs. Receptors were obtained from a woman aged 18-29 years with multiple sclerosis.

In its sample, this clonotype was seen many times. The chain uses TRBV7-3 and TRBJ1-1, with 9 bases that match TRBD1. CDR1 and CDR2 from the germline V gene are SGHTA and FQGTGA. There are 12 residues in the CDR3. The junction had 2 bases not matched to a gene; V was cut back by 5 bases and J by 7 bases. CDR3 nucleotide sequence: TGTGCCAGCAGCCCGGACAGGGGTGAAGCTTTCTTT. The encoded protein is CASSPDRGEAFF.

This clonotype was seen ten or more times. The V and J genes are TRBV12-3 or TRBV12-4 and TRBJ2-5; 10 bases fit TRBD2. The trim removed 2 bases at V and 5 bases at J, leaving 8 bases unmatched. This CDR3 region has 16 residues. The CDR3 DNA reads TGTGCCAGCAGTTTAAGGTCTAGCGGGGGCCGGGAGACCCAGTACTTC. Protein: CASSLRSSGGRETQYF.

This chain connects TRBV6-5 to TRBJ2-3; D gene ambiguous. The CDR3 runs 13 residues. Germline CDR1 reads MNHEY; CDR2 reads SVGAGI. Trimming cost V 6 bases and J 8 bases, with 15 bases left between them. The CDR3 nucleotides read TGTGCCAGCAGACCCCGTGGAGTCGGTACGCAGTATTTT. Translated, it gives CASRPRGVGTQYF.

This clonotype was observed at least ten times. This chain uses TRBV20-1 with TRBJ2-7; D tentatively fits TRBD1 or TRBD2 (5 bases each). Germline V gene lookup returns CDR1 DFQATT and CDR2 SNEGSKA (reference sequence). The V gene lost 6 bases and the J gene lost 0 bases, with 18 bases spanning the gap. The CDR3 sequence is 15 residues long. CDR3 amino acids: CSAPSRGLDSYEQYF. The CDR3 nucleotides read TGCAGTGCCCCGAGCCGGGGCCTCGACTCCTACGAGCAGTACTTC.

This clonotype was observed at least ten times. The CDR3 here is CSANSFFQETQYF. The CDR3 DNA reads TGCAGTGCTAACAGCTTTTTCCAAGAGACCCAGTACTTC. The V gene is TRBV20-1, the J gene TRBJ2-5; the D is unclear. Germline assignment: CDR1 DFQATT and CDR2 SNEGSKA (reference sequence). The CDR3 is made up of 13 amino acids. Trimming stripped 4 bases from V and 1 base from J, with 10 bases between.

In its sample, this clonotype was seen many times. The chain employs TRBV18 and TRBJ1-5; D gene ambiguous. This CDR3 is 16 amino acids long. Germline CDR1 KGHSH, CDR2 LQKENI. Trimming removed 1 base at V and 3 bases at J, with 13 bases between. CDR3: CASSPLPGITNQPQHF. As DNA, the CDR3 is TGTGCCAGCTCACCACTTCCCGGGATCACCAATCAGCCCCAGCATTTT.

This clonotype has a count of ten or more. The chain employs TRBV20-1 and TRBJ1-6, with 10 bases aligning to TRBD1. The CDR3 has 16 amino acids. Unmatched junction bases numbered 6, after V lost 1 base and J lost 6 bases. Germline assignment: CDR1 DFQATT and CDR2 SNEGSKA (reference sequence). The CDR3 DNA sequence: TGCAGTGCTAGAGGACAGGGGGCAGTTCGTAATTCACCCCTCCACTTT. It translates to CSARGQGAVRNSPLHF.

Ten or more counts support this clonotype. This chain uses TRBV7-2 with TRBJ2-2; 11 nucleotides align to TRBD1. V dropped 6 bases and J dropped 4; count of bases not matched to a gene: 4. The CDR3 loop spans 15 amino acids. Looked up from germline, CDR1 is SGHTA and CDR2 is FQGNSA. DNA of the CDR3: TGTGCCAGCAGGGGACAGGGGGTAGGCACCGGGGAGCTGTTTTTT. This codes for CASRGQGVGTGELFF.

This clonotype was counted ten times or more. The J gene is TRBJ2-2, the V gene TRBV7-2; 9 bases fit TRBD2. CDR3 length equals 18 residues. Germline trimming cut 1 base from V and 6 bases from J; bases unmatched to any gene: 12. Germline V gives CDR1 SGHTA, CDR2 FQGNSA. CDR3 sequence: CASSLVPTSGGWSGELFF. The CDR3 DNA sequence: TGTGCCAGCAGCTTAGTCCCGACTAGCGGAGGGTGGTCCGGGGAGCTGTTTTTT.